Listed here are 14 T cell receptor beta chains from one sample, sequenced in a study of tumor-infiltrating lymphocytes in primary liver carcinoma. cDNA specific to TCR beta was made from around 530 ng of total RNA, with a constant-region primer employed for priming. ARM-PCR, slightly modified, supplied the TCR beta libraries through three nested multiplex PCR rounds. The two initial PCR rounds, roughly 11 cycles each, used TRBV1-TRBV30 forward and C-beta reverse primers. One entry per CDR3 protein, called by TCRdb with MiXCR from the multiplex PCR reads. The sample contains more than 55,000 distinct CDR3 sequences, about two thirds of which appear only once. For each extraction, RNA and DNA were obtained together from around 20-30 mg of unsorted bulk tissue. Sequencing input: liver tumor tissue from sampling region 2. Subset described: tumor region T2, inferior pole. These receptors were obtained from a man in his forties with primary liver carcinoma and hepatitis B virus infection.

This clonotype has ten or more counts. The V and J genes are TRBV10-1 and TRBJ2-7; D remains unclear. Between the trimmed V and J ends, which lost 3 bases and 4 bases, there was a span of 13 bases. The V gene's germline CDR1 is WNHNN and CDR2 SYGVQD (reference sequence). This CDR3 comprises 14 residues. DNA of the CDR3: TGCGCCAGCAGTGAACCGGCAAGACCATACGAGCAGTACTTC. Encoded protein: CASSEPARPYEQYF.

Concerning this clonotype: An end of the junction does not agree with germline; a read error may underlie this. The chain is built from TRBV14 and TRBJ2-7, with 13 nucleotides matching TRBD2. The CDR3 totals 14 residues. Germline V gene data show CDR1 as SGHDN and CDR2 as FVKESK. The CDR3 here is CVSSHRTSGSEHYF. CDR3 coding DNA: TGTGTCAGCAGTCACCGGACTAGCGGGAGCGAGCATTACTTC.

This clonotype has a single count. At one end, the junction sequence differs from germline, possibly due to a read error. The V call is TRBV30, the J call TRBJ2-2, with 10 bases matching TRBD2. This CDR3 has 17 amino acids. The germline V gene encodes CDR1 GTSNPN and CDR2 SVGIG (reference sequence). In DNA, the CDR3 is TGCGCCTGGAGTGTACGGACTAGCGGTCCGAGCACCGTGGAGCTGTTTTTT. Protein sequence: CAWSVRTSGPSTVELFF. Full variable domain (remainder filled in from reference TRBV30 and TRBJ2-2): SQTIHQWPATLVQPVGSPLSLECTVEGTSNPNLYWYRQAAGRGLQLLFYSVGIGQISSEVPQNLSASRPQDRQFILSSKKLLLSDSGFYLCAWSVRTSGPSTVELFFGEGSRLTVL.

This clonotype was recorded once. The junction departs from the called germline gene at one end, perhaps through a read error. The chain has TRBV12-3 or TRBV12-4 and TRBJ2-2; D gene ambiguous. This CDR3 is built from 13 residues. CDR3 DNA: TGCGCCATCAGCCGCTACTCCACCGGGGAGCTGTTTTTT. Translated: CAISRYSTGELFF.

Points on this clonotype: An end of the junction differs from the germline gene, which may be a read error. The chain couples TRBV10-3 to TRBJ2-7; 8 bases are shared with TRBD2. This CDR3 contains 19 residues. In germline, CDR1 is ENHRY, CDR2 SYGVKD. The CDR3 nucleotides are TGTGCCATCACCAAACGATTGGGACTAACGGGAGGGTTCTCCTATGAGCAGTACTTC. Protein sequence: CAITKRLGLTGGFSYEQYF.

Of note for this clonotype: One junction end disagrees with the germline gene, perhaps due to a read error. The V and J genes are TRBV11-2 and TRBJ2-5; 8 nucleotides agree with TRBD2. This CDR3 has 18 residues. In germline, CDR1 is SGHAT, CDR2 FQNNGV. CDR3: CASTLDPWSSGRGETQYF. CDR3 nucleotides: TGTGCCAGCACCTTAGATCCGTGGTCGAGCGGGAGAGGGGAGACCCAGTACTTC.

To note about this clonotype: One end of the junction varies from germline; a read error may be responsible. The V call is TRBV29-1, the J call TRBJ2-3, with D perhaps TRBD2 (6 bases). This CDR3 has 14 amino acids. The germline gives CDR1 SQVTM, CDR2 ANQGSEA. The DNA for the CDR3 is TGCAGCGTTCTAGGTAGTAGCGGCGCAGATACGCAGTTTTTT. Protein product: CSVLGSSGADTQFF.

Remarks on this clonotype: An end of the junction does not agree with germline; a read error may underlie this. This chain connects TRBV6-1 to TRBJ2-3, with 8 positions matching TRBD1. This CDR3 contains 14 residues. Germline CDR1 reads MNHNS; CDR2 reads SASEGT. The CDR3 loop reads CASSAGQGTDTQYF. The DNA of the CDR3 is TGTGCCAGTAGTGCGGGACAGGGCACAGATACGCAGTATTTT.

A word on this clonotype: An end of the junction does not agree with germline; a read error may underlie this. CDR3 DNA: TGTGCCATGAGGGAGTGGGACGACACCGGGGAGTTGTTTTTT. Its translation is CAMREWDDTGELFF. V gene TRBV10-3 combines with J gene TRBJ2-2; D is tentatively TRBD1 or TRBD2 (5 bases each). CDR3 length: 14 amino acids. The germline CDR1 and CDR2 sequences are ENHRY and SYGVKD.

Worth noting for this clonotype: A read error may produce the germline difference seen at one junction end. The chain uses TRBV6-5 and TRBJ2-3; D perhaps matches TRBD2 (6 bases). The CDR3 is 15 residues long. Germline loops: CDR1 MNHEY, CDR2 SVGAGI. The CDR3 DNA reads TGTGCCAGCAATTACACCGGGCCCAGCGGGGATACGCAGTATTTT. This codes for CASNYTGPSGDTQYF.

This clonotype has just a few counts. The rearrangement joins TRBV6-5 to TRBJ1-1; D unclear. This CDR3 contains 14 residues. Germline CDR1 MNHEY, CDR2 SVGAGI. CDR3 sequence reads: CVSSTPRFNTEAFF. DNA of the CDR3: TGTGTCAGTAGTACTCCAAGGTTTAACACTGAAGCTTTCTTT.

This clonotype is medium-sized by share. V usage is TRBV6-6 and J usage is TRBJ2-3; a possible D gene is TRBD2 (6 bases). Germline V gene sequence: CDR1 MNHNY, CDR2 SVGAGI (reference sequence). CDR3 length: 16 residues. The ends were cut back, 4 bases at V and 1 base at J, with 15 bases in the middle. The CDR3 DNA is TGTGCCAGCAGTTGGACCGGGACTCTCCGCACAGATACGCAGTATTTT. This sequence encodes CASSWTGTLRTDTQYF.

To note about this clonotype: A read error may account for a junction end that differs from germline. The chain joins TRBV12-3 or TRBV12-4 to TRBJ1-6, with D hard to call. The CDR3 runs 12 residues. The CDR3 sequence: CASSLKNSPFHF. The CDR3 coding sequence is TGTGCCAGTAGTTTAAAGAATTCACCATTCCACTTT.

This clonotype was picked up a small number of times. J is TRBJ2-5 and V is TRBV11-2, with a weak D call TRBD1 (6 bases). The length of the CDR3 is 14 residues. V gave up 1 base and J gave up 2 bases, with 8 bases separating them. Per the germline V gene, CDR1 is SGHAT and CDR2 is FQNNGV. In DNA form, the CDR3 reads TGTGCCAGCAGCTTAGGGACAGCGCAAGAGACCCAGTACTTC. Protein sequence: CASSLGTAQETQYF.